This TCR beta chain comes out of a study of blood T cell repertoires in COVID-19. CDR1 and CDR2 from the germline V gene are MNHEY and SVGEGT. V lost 5 bases to trimming and J lost 2 bases, with 11 bases between them. The CDR3 extends over 14 amino acids. Sequenced by immunoSEQ multiplex PCR; TCRdb stores in-frame clones only, minus some. The table has 140,000 or so clones, around four fifths seen once. This TCR came from a woman aged 40 to 50 who had recovered from COVID-19. The sequencing sample was made of PBMCs or T cells enriched from blood (not recorded which). This rearrangement joins TRBV6-2 or TRBV6-3 to TRBJ2-3; no firm D call. This CDR3 reads CASSVKRLTDTQYF. CDR3 in DNA: TGTGCCAGCAGTGTGAAGCGCCTCACAGATACGCAGTATTTT.